A selection of T cell receptor beta chains follows, all from one sample in a study of blood T cell repertoires in COVID-19. Some clones are missing from TCRdb's copy, which holds only in-frame ones; the method was immunoSEQ multiplex PCR. The data hold 110,000 to 150,000 clones, with more than 80% observed a single time. Material for sequencing was PBMCs or T cells enriched from blood (not recorded which). The receptor source for this set is a man aged 50-59 years who had recovered from COVID-19. Each CDR3 is given with its conserved first and last residue. D genes are given only for firm matches. Clone size is stated in some rows and not others, as once, few, many or a class when expanded.

NA,TRBV3-1/TRBV3-2,TRBJ1-2,NA,TGTGCCAGCAGCCCCCTGGGGGGCTATGGCTACACCTTC,CASSPLGGYGYTF
NA,TRBV3-1/TRBV3-2,TRBJ2-5,NA,TGTGCCAGCACCTCCGGTCCCAGCGAGGAGACCCAGTACTTC,CASTSGPSEETQYF
NA,TRBV18,TRBJ2-2,NA,TGTGCCAGCTCACCGCGGCTGTTCACCGGGGAGCTGTTTTTT,CASSPRLFTGELFF
few,TRBV7-6,TRBJ2-3,TRBD2,TGTGCCAGCAGCTTAGGCGCTAGCGGCAAGGGGACGCAGTATTTT,CASSLGASGKGTQYF
NA,TRBV4-3,TRBJ2-7,NA,TGCGCCAGCAGCCCCACACGGGGTTTTATGGGGGAGCAGTACTTC,CASSPTRGFMGEQYF
NA,TRBV7-2,TRBJ1-6,NA,TGTGCCAGCAGCTTAGCGGGGCCAGGGTCGGGTTCACCCCTCCACTTT,CASSLAGPGSGSPLHF
NA,TRBV30,TRBJ2-7,TRBD2,TGTGCCTGGAGCGTGGGACTAGCGAACGAGCAGTACTTC,CAWSVGLANEQYF
NA,TRBV14,TRBJ2-7,TRBD2,TGTGCCAGCAGCCTGATTAGCGGGGCGACCTACGAGCAGTACTTC,CASSLISGATYEQYF
NA,TRBV28,TRBJ1-3,TRBD1,TGTGCCAGCAGTACCGCGGGACAGGGGTTTTTGTTGAACACCATATATTTT,CASSTAGQGFLLNTIYF
NA,TRBV29-1,TRBJ1-2,NA,TGCAGCGTTGATAAGAACGGGGGACGGGACTATGGCTACACCTTC,CSVDKNGGRDYGYTF
NA,TRBV21-1,TRBJ2-5,NA,TGTGCCAGCAGCGCTCGGGACATTGGGACCCAGTACTTC,CASSARDIGTQYF
NA,TRBV12-3/TRBV12-4,TRBJ1-1,NA,TGTGCCAGCAGTTCCCGACAGAACACTGAAGCTTTCTTT,CASSSRQNTEAFF
NA,TRBV18,TRBJ2-1,NA,TGTGCCAGCTCAACTAGCCAGGGTGAGCAGTTCTTC,CASSTSQGEQFF
NA,TRBV7-9,TRBJ2-3,NA,TGTGCCAGCAGCTTATCCTCCGGTCCTACAGATACGCAGTATTTT,CASSLSSGPTDTQYF
NA,TRBV10-3,TRBJ2-5,TRBD1,TGTGCCATCAGCGGGACAGGGTTGGGGGAGACCCAGTACTTC,CAISGTGLGETQYF
once,TRBV4-3,TRBJ1-3,NA,TGCGCCAGCAGCAACGGACAGAGCTCTGGAAACACCATATATTTT,CASSNGQSSGNTIYF
once,TRBV28,TRBJ2-5,TRBD1,TGTGCCAGCAAGACAGGGGAAGGGAGGGAGACCCAGTACTTC,CASKTGEGRETQYF
NA,TRBV20-1,TRBJ2-7,NA,TGCAGTGCTAGTGAGGGCTTCACGGGGGAGCAGTACTTC,CSASEGFTGEQYF
NA,TRBV28,TRBJ1-1,NA,TGTGCCAGCAGTTCCCAAGGACGGGATGAAGCTTTCTTT,CASSSQGRDEAFF
NA,TRBV7-8,TRBJ2-7,TRBD2,TGTGCCAGCAGCTTTCCTCTAGCGGGCGGGGACGAGCAGTACTTC,CASSFPLAGGDEQYF
NA,TRBV7-2,TRBJ1-5,NA,TGTGCCAGCCAAGCGCTGACAGGAAATCAGCCCCAGCATTTT,CASQALTGNQPQHF
once,TRBV5-1,TRBJ1-3,NA,TGCGCCAGCAGATCTCAGGGTGCCGGAAACACCATATATTTT,CASRSQGAGNTIYF
NA,TRBV2,TRBJ2-1,NA,TGTGCCAGCAGTGAAATAGCCCCTCCTGTCGAGCAGTTCTTC,CASSEIAPPVEQFF
NA,TRBV6-5,TRBJ1-1,NA,TGTGCCAGCCTGAGAACAGGGTTTCGTACTGAAGCTTTCTTT,CASLRTGFRTEAFF
few,TRBV18,TRBJ2-1,NA,TGTGCCAGCTCACCGTCGGCGGGGTACAATGAGCAGTTCTTC,CASSPSAGYNEQFF
NA,TRBV2,TRBJ1-1,NA,TGTGCCAGCAGTGCACAGGCGAACACTGAAGCTTTCTTT,CASSAQANTEAFF
once,TRBV7-2,TRBJ2-5,TRBD2,TGTGCCAGCAGCACTAGGGGACTAGCGGGGCGTCAAGAGACCCAGTACTTC,CASSTRGLAGRQETQYF
NA,TRBV5-8,TRBJ2-5,NA,TGTGCCAGCAGCCTGGACATCCTAGAGACCCAGTACTTC,CASSLDILETQYF
NA,TRBV4-3,TRBJ2-3,NA,TGCGCCAGCAGCCCCACTGGGGGGAGCACAGATACGCAGTATTTT,CASSPTGGSTDTQYF
NA,TRBV6-2/TRBV6-3,TRBJ2-5,TRBD1,TGTGCCAGCAGTTCCCTGGACAGGGGGGGTACCCAGTACTTC,CASSSLDRGGTQYF
NA,TRBV7-9,TRBJ2-5,NA,TGTGCCAGCAGCCCGACCCAGGGGACAGAGACCCAGTACTTC,CASSPTQGTETQYF
once,TRBV11-3,TRBJ2-1,NA,TGTGCCAGCAGCTTATCAGGGGGGTACAATGAGCAGTTCTTC,CASSLSGGYNEQFF
NA,TRBV6-6,TRBJ2-1,TRBD1,TGTGCCAGCAGTTACGAGGGACAGACAGTGCAGTTCTTC,CASSYEGQTVQFF
NA,TRBV6-6,TRBJ1-5,TRBD1,TGTGCCAGCAGTCAACAGGGGGCGGCTCAGCCCCAGCATTTT,CASSQQGAAQPQHF
NA,TRBV5-5,TRBJ2-2,TRBD1,TGTGCCAGCGGATTACCGGCAGGGACAGGGACCGGGGAGCTGTTTTTT,CASGLPAGTGTGELFF
NA,TRBV5-1,TRBJ2-2,NA,TGCGCCAGCAGCCTTAGGACAGACACCGGGGAGCTGTTTTTT,CASSLRTDTGELFF
NA,TRBV19,TRBJ1-5,TRBD1,TGTGCCAGTAGCCCACAGGGGTCGAATCAGCCCCAGCATTTT,CASSPQGSNQPQHF
NA,TRBV7-3,TRBJ1-1,NA,TGTGCCAGCAGCGGTCAGGGTGGTACTGAAGCTTTCTTT,CASSGQGGTEAFF
once,TRBV9,TRBJ1-5,NA,TGTGCCAGCAGCGTAGGAGGGGGTGCGAGTCAGCCCCAGCATTTT,CASSVGGGASQPQHF
NA,TRBV6-5,TRBJ1-5,NA,TGTGCCAGCAGCCGACAGGACAGCAATCAGCCCCAGCATTTT,CASSRQDSNQPQHF
NA,TRBV15,TRBJ1-5,TRBD1,TGTGCCACCAGCAGGGGGGACAGGAGAAGTCAGCCCCAGCATTTT,CATSRGDRRSQPQHF
NA,TRBV5-4,TRBJ2-5,TRBD2,TGTGCCAGCAGCTTCCAGGGAGGGGAACAAGAGACCCAGTACTTC,CASSFQGGEQETQYF
NA,TRBV7-2,TRBJ1-3,NA,TGTGCCAGCAGTCCCGTCTCTTTTTCTGGAAACACCATATATTTT,CASSPVSFSGNTIYF
once,TRBV27,TRBJ2-1,TRBD1,TGTGCCACGGTAACCGGGACAGGGGGGTACAATGAGCAGTTCTTC,CATVTGTGGYNEQFF
NA,TRBV10-3,TRBJ2-1,NA,TGTGCCATCAGTGAGGATTTTAGCGAGCAGTTCTTC,CAISEDFSEQFF
NA,TRBV7-8,TRBJ2-4,NA,TGTGCCAGCAGCTCGCCCGAGCTAGCCAAAAACATTCAGTACTTC,CASSSPELAKNIQYF
NA,TRBV5-1,TRBJ2-1,NA,TGCGCCAGCAGCTTGGCCTCACCTACTCAATACAATGAGCAGTTCTTC,CASSLASPTQYNEQFF
NA,TRBV28,TRBJ1-2,TRBD1,TGTGCCAGCAGACCCCGGGGGACAGGGATCCATGGCTACACCTTC,CASRPRGTGIHGYTF
NA,TRBV7-8,TRBJ1-5,TRBD1,TGTGCCAGCAGCCCCCAGGGGGTCGTGGGCAATCAGCCCCAGCATTTT,CASSPQGVVGNQPQHF
NA,TRBV28,TRBJ1-6,TRBD1,TGTGCCAGCTCACAACCGGGACAGAAAAATTCACCCCTCCACTTT,CASSQPGQKNSPLHF
NA,TRBV6-5,TRBJ2-3,NA,TGTGCCAGCAGTTCAGACAGATCAGGCACAGATACGCAGTATTTT,CASSSDRSGTDTQYF
NA,TRBV24-1,TRBJ2-1,TRBD2,TGTGCCACCAGTGAAGCTAGCGGAGGAGGTCATGAGCAGTTCTTC,CATSEASGGGHEQFF
few,TRBV7-6,TRBJ2-7,NA,TGTGCCAGCAGCTCCCCAGGGGCTAGCGGTACCTACGAGCAGTACTTC,CASSSPGASGTYEQYF
NA,TRBV18,TRBJ2-7,TRBD2,TGTGCCAGCTCACCAGGGACTAGCAGCTACGAGCAGTACTTC,CASSPGTSSYEQYF
NA,TRBV6-5,TRBJ1-2,TRBD1,TGTGCCAGCAGTACACAGGGGGGCTATGGCTACACCTTC,CASSTQGGYGYTF
NA,TRBV24-1,TRBJ1-3,NA,TGTGCCACCGAGTACCGCTCTGGAAACACCATATATTTT,CATEYRSGNTIYF
NA,TRBV25-1,TRBJ2-1,TRBD1,TGTGCCAGCAGTGGACGGACAGGAGACAATGAGCAGTTCTTC,CASSGRTGDNEQFF